This T cell receptor (beta chain) is drawn from a study of shared clonotypes between healthy human individuals. Germline values: CDR1 MNHEY, CDR2 SVGAGI. The CDR3 is made up of 14 amino acids. Trimming left V 9 bases short and J 7 bases short, with 19 bases between. Measured with immunoSEQ multiplex PCR; TCRdb has only the in-frame clones, and not every one. The table includes hundreds of thousands of clones, approximately 74% detected once. V usage is TRBV6-5 and J usage is TRBJ2-1, with D possibly matching TRBD2 (6 bases). This clonotype originated in a woman in her thirties in good health. Material for sequencing was memory CD4+ T cells sorted from blood. Noted subset: CD45RA-negative fraction. As DNA, the CDR3 is TGTGCCAGTCGGTTGGGGGGAGAGGGAAATGAGCAGTTCTTC. Encoded protein: CASRLGGEGNEQFF.